This entry lists 30 T cell receptor beta chains sequenced from one sample in a study of tumor-infiltrating lymphocytes in oesophageal squamous cell carcinoma. TCRdb re-derived calls from the PCR reads in MiXCR, one entry per CDR3 protein. The data show tens of thousands of distinct CDR3 sequences, 35% to 40% seen once. Sequenced: esophageal tumor tissue. Source of these receptors: a male donor with esophageal squamous cell carcinoma.

In its sample, this clonotype was seen many times. This chain links TRBV20-1 with TRBJ2-5; the match to TRBD2 covers 9 bases. V was pared by 0 bases and J by 1 base, with 6 bases of the junction left unmatched. From germline, CDR1 is DFQATT and CDR2 SNEGSKA (reference sequence). This CDR3 has 16 amino acids. CDR3 bases: TGCAGTGCTAGAGATCGGCTAGCGGGATCCCAAGAGACCCAGTACTTC. It codes for CSARDRLAGSQETQYF.

Points on this clonotype: Since no conserved phenylalanine or tryptophan closes the CDR3, a read error is the likely cause. No DNA is shown, since the ends of the CDR3 on it are uncertain; the CDR3 is the one TCRdb lists. V is TRBV5-3 and J is TRBJ2-6; the table's D call, TRBD2, has no DNA check behind it. TRBV5-3 is placed among ORFs of uncertain function. The CDR3 contains 17 residues when both ends are counted. This chain's CDR3 is CASSLVGVLNSPLHFGN.

This clonotype is medium-sized. J is TRBJ2-1 and V is TRBV7-8; D is ambiguous. Germline V gene lookup returns CDR1 SGHVS and CDR2 FQNEAQ. The CDR3 totals 12 residues. The ends were cut back, 4 bases at V and 2 bases at J, with 3 bases in the middle. The DNA of the CDR3 is TGTGCCAGCAGCTCGACCTACAATGAGCAGTTCTTC. Translating gives CASSSTYNEQFF.

The chain employs TRBV7-4 and TRBJ2-4; D possibly corresponds to TRBD2 (5 bases). Germline V gene lookup returns CDR1 SGHVT and CDR2 SQSDAQ. The V gene lost 4 bases and the J gene lost 13 bases, with 20 bases spanning the gap. The CDR3 length is 14 residues. CDR3 sequence reads: CASSSREFGNEQYF. The CDR3 nucleotides read TGTGCCAGCAGCTCCCGGGAATTTGGGAATGAGCAGTACTTC.

This clonotype was seen repeatedly, ten times or more. The CDR3 DNA reads as TGTGCCAGCAGGCTTTACGTTGGGACAGATACGCAGTATTTT. Amino acid sequence: CASRLYVGTDTQYF. This chain connects TRBV6-1 to TRBJ2-3; D ambiguous. CDR1 is MNHNS, CDR2 SASEGT, per germline. V was trimmed by 6 bases and J by 3 bases, leaving 13 bases between them. This CDR3 is 14 amino acids long.

This clonotype turned up a few times. The chain recombines TRBV28 with TRBJ2-3; D is uncertain. The CDR3 consists of 13 residues. The germline V gene has CDR1 MDHEN and CDR2 SYDVKM. V lost 3 bases, J lost 9 bases, and 13 bases lay in between. The CDR3 sequence: CASSFNSQETQYF. The CDR3 DNA sequence: TGTGCCAGCAGTTTTAATTCGCAGGAGACGCAGTATTTT.

This clonotype was found many times. A much bigger clone sits one base away, suggesting this may be a read error. The chain is built from TRBV6-6 and TRBJ2-1; D is unclear. The DNA matches TRBJ2-7 better at its end, which makes the J call doubtful. The germline gives CDR1 MNHNY, CDR2 SVGAGI (reference sequence). The CDR3 has 15 amino acids. The CDR3 region is CASSYSPGARNEQYF. CDR3 DNA sequence: TGTGCCAGCAGTTACTCCCCAGGCGCTCGCAATGAGCAGTACTTC.

The genes are TRBV4-3 and TRBJ1-5, with a possible D match to TRBD1 (5 bases). The CDR3 sequence is 14 residues long. The V gene lost 1 base and the J gene lost 9 bases, with 13 bases spanning the gap. From germline, CDR1 is LGHNA and CDR2 YSLEER. The CDR3 sequence: CASSQAGGDRPQHF. DNA for the CDR3: TGCGCCAGCAGCCAAGCCGGGGGGGATCGGCCCCAGCATTTT.

This clonotype was counted at least ten times. The genes are TRBV12-3 or TRBV12-4 and TRBJ2-1, with D possibly being TRBD1 or TRBD2 (7 bases each). The CDR3 covers 14 residues. Trimming took 6 bases from V and 7 from J, leaving 16 bases between them. Here the CDR3 DNA reads TGTGCCAGCAGCCCAGGGGGGGGAAGGAATGAGCAGTTCTTC. Protein product: CASSPGGGRNEQFF.

Comment on this clonotype: Since a much larger clone is just one base distant, this may be a read error. The chain has TRBV6-1 and TRBJ2-3; D perhaps matches TRBD2 (5 bases). Germline CDR1 and CDR2: MNHNS and SASEGT. The CDR3 runs 12 residues. Trimming cost V 6 bases and J 14 bases, with 18 bases left between them. CDR3 DNA: TGTGCCAGCAGACCGCTCACCGGGGAGCTGTATTTT. Translated: CASRPLTGELYF.

The chain recombines TRBV4-1 with TRBJ1-6; the D is unclear. This CDR3 spans 11 amino acids. Germline values: CDR1 MGHRA, CDR2 YSYEKL. V lost 1 base, J lost 9 bases, and 1 base lay in between. CDR3 coding DNA: TGCGCCAGCAGCCAAGTTTCACCCCTCCACTTT. Translated: CASSQVSPLHF.

The J gene is TRBJ2-3, the V gene TRBV27, with a weak D call TRBD2 (5 bases). V shed 4 bases and J shed 2 bases, with 16 bases lying between them. There are 16 residues in the CDR3. Germline V gives CDR1 MNHEY, CDR2 SMNVEV (reference sequence). Written as DNA, the CDR3 is TGTGCCAGCAGTTCACTCGGGGATTTATTCACAGATACGCAGTATTTT. This translates into CASSSLGDLFTDTQYF.

This clonotype was counted many times. DNA for the CDR3: TGTGCCAGCAGTCGGGACCGACCTACTGGAAACACCATATATTTT. This translates into CASSRDRPTGNTIYF. V gene TRBV28 combines with J gene TRBJ1-3, with D perhaps TRBD1 (5 bases). V was trimmed by 5 bases and J by 2 bases, leaving 13 bases between them. Germline V gives CDR1 MDHEN, CDR2 SYDVKM. This CDR3 is built from 15 residues.

CDR3 in amino acids: CASRPSGSRGYNEQFF. DNA of the CDR3: TGTGCCAGCAGACCTAGCGGGAGTAGGGGTTACAATGAGCAGTTCTTC. The rearrangement joins TRBV12-3 or TRBV12-4 to TRBJ2-7, with 10 bases fitting TRBD2. With the DNA end fitting TRBJ2-1 better, the J assignment may be wrong. This CDR3 is built from 16 residues.

This clonotype was counted at least ten times. The rearrangement links TRBV10-3 to TRBJ2-1, with D hard to call. The CDR3 runs 14 residues. The V gene's germline CDR1 is ENHRY and CDR2 SYGVKD. V lost 2 bases, J lost 6 bases, and 11 bases lay in between. The CDR3 DNA reads as TGTGCCATCAGTGAGGGGTTGAAGGGCAATGAGCAGTTCTTC. Protein product: CAISEGLKGNEQFF.

This clonotype was seen at least ten times. V is TRBV27 and J is TRBJ1-2; a possible D gene is TRBD1 (5 bases). Germline CDR1 MNHEY, CDR2 SMNVEV (reference sequence). Trimming left V 6 bases short and J 3 bases short, with 17 bases between. The length of the CDR3 is 15 residues. This CDR3 is CASSELARGDYGYTF. The CDR3 DNA sequence: TGTGCCAGCAGCGAATTAGCGAGGGGAGACTATGGCTACACCTTC.

This clonotype was found many times. This rearrangement joins TRBV5-4 to TRBJ2-1, with TRBD2 as a possible D gene (6 bases). V shed 5 bases and J shed 6 bases, with 15 bases lying between them. The CDR3 length is 14 residues. The V gene's germline CDR1 is SGHNT and CDR2 YYREEE (reference sequence). The CDR3 DNA follows: TGTGCCAGCAGTAAACGGGAGCTTCGCAATGAGCAGTTCTTC. Protein sequence: CASSKRELRNEQFF. The full variable domain, rest sourced from reference TRBV5-4 and TRBJ2-1, is ETGVTQSPTHLIKTRGQQVTLRCSSQSGHNTVSWYQQALGQGPQFIFQYYREEENGRGNFPPRFSGLQFPNYSSELNVNALELDDSALYLCASSKRELRNEQFFGPGTRLTVL.

This clonotype was seen many times. V and J are TRBV5-1 and TRBJ2-7, with TRBD2 matching 8 bases. After removal of 7 bases from V and 0 bases from J, the junction contained 6 bases not matched to a gene. Germline-derived CDR1 and CDR2 are SGHRS and YFSETQ. The CDR3 contains 14 residues. The CDR3 bases are TGCGCCAGCTCGAGGGCGGGGGGCTCCTACGAGCAGTACTTC. It translates to CASSRAGGSYEQYF.

Turning to this clonotype: A read error may produce the germline difference seen at one junction end. This chain connects TRBV7-6 to TRBJ2-5; 7 positions agree with TRBD1. This CDR3 has 15 amino acids. Germline V gene data show CDR1 as SGHVS and CDR2 as FNYEAQ. CDR3 nucleotides: TGTGCCAGCAGCTTAGCCGGGACAGATAATTCACCCCTCCACTTC. Translating gives CASSLAGTDNSPLHF. Supplemented by reference TRBV7-6 and TRBJ2-5, the full variable domain reads GAGVSQSPRYKVTKRGQDVALRCDPISGHVSLYWYRQALGQGPEFLTYFNYEAQQDKSGLPNDRFSAERPEGSISTLTIQRTEQRDSAMYRCASSLAGTDNSPLHFGPGTRLLVL.

This clonotype was seen many times. The chain is built from TRBV7-8 and TRBJ2-2; D call uncertain. V was pared by 0 bases and J by 0 bases, with 11 bases between. Germline V gives CDR1 SGHVS, CDR2 FQNEAQ. There are 17 residues in the CDR3. CDR3 sequence: CASSLALTSANTGELFF. CDR3 in DNA: TGTGCCAGCAGCTTAGCGCTAACCTCGGCGAACACCGGGGAGCTGTTTTTT.

The CDR3 is CASSSIQGPEKETQFF. The CDR3 nucleotides are TGTGCCAGCAGCTCCATCCAGGGTCCGGAGAAAGAGACCCAGTTCTTC. This sequence joins TRBV7-6 and TRBJ2-7; D is perhaps TRBD1 (5 bases). The J call may not be correct, given that the DNA end is closer to TRBJ2-1. The CDR3 consists of 16 residues. The germline CDR1 and CDR2 sequences are SGHVS and FNYEAQ.

This clonotype was observed many times. This chain connects TRBV12-3 or TRBV12-4 to TRBJ1-3; no reliable D call. Trimming removed 7 bases from V and 0 bases from J, with 13 bases in between. This CDR3 is 15 amino acids long. The CDR3 reads CASTDALSSGNTIYF. The CDR3 DNA is TGTGCCAGCACTGACGCACTGAGCTCTGGAAACACCATATATTTT.

This chain uses TRBV7-8 with TRBJ1-1; unclear D gene. The V gene lost 4 bases and the J gene lost 1 base, with 7 bases spanning the gap. Germline CDR1 reads SGHVS; CDR2 reads FQNEAQ. CDR3 length: 13 residues. The DNA of the CDR3 is TGTGCCAGCAGCTGGAAAGCGAACACTGAAGCTTTCTTT. Translated, it gives CASSWKANTEAFF.

This chain connects TRBV6-5 to TRBJ1-3, with D possibly TRBD1 on 6 matching bases. This CDR3 has 16 residues. CDR1 and CDR2 from the germline V gene are MNHEY and SVGAGI. Trimming shortened V by 2 bases and J by 2 bases, and 13 bases separated the two germline ends. The CDR3 reads CASSYDPPGAGNTIYF. CDR3 nucleotide sequence: TGTGCCAGCAGTTACGATCCCCCAGGGGCTGGAAACACCATATATTTT.

The chain employs TRBV7-9 and TRBJ2-5; 13 bases fit TRBD2. Unmatched junction bases numbered 17, after V lost 5 bases and J lost 11 bases. CDR1 SEHNR and CDR2 FQNEAQ come from the germline V gene (reference sequence). The CDR3 is 17 residues long. The CDR3: CASSLGLAGARTDTQYF. The CDR3 coding sequence is TGTGCCAGCAGCCTCGGACTAGCGGGAGCTAGGACAGATACGCAGTACTTC.

This clonotype was found many times. The rearrangement uses TRBV5-4 and TRBJ1-2; 7 positions agree with TRBD1. This CDR3 has 16 residues. J gave up 4 bases and V 0 bases, and 9 bases lay outside the gene matches. CDR1 is SGHNT, CDR2 YYREEE, per germline (reference sequence). The CDR3: CASSLASRTGPYGYTF. CDR3 sequence (DNA): TGTGCCAGCAGCTTGGCTTCTAGGACAGGCCCCTATGGCTACACCTTC.

The chain uses TRBV7-6 and TRBJ2-7; the match to TRBD2 covers 10 bases. Per germline, CDR1 SGHVS and CDR2 FNYEAQ. V was pared by 5 bases and J by 0 bases, with 4 bases of the junction left unmatched. The CDR3 has 15 residues. The CDR3 coding sequence is TGTGCCAGCAGCCAACTAGCGGGGAGCTCCTACGAGCAGTACTTC. Translated: CASSQLAGSSYEQYF.

The rearrangement uses TRBV7-2 and TRBJ2-1; D remains unclear. The end of the DNA fits TRBJ2-7 better, so the J call may be wrong. The germline V gene encodes CDR1 SGHTA and CDR2 FQGNSA. The CDR3 length is 14 residues. The DNA for the CDR3 is TGTGCCAGCGTAGGAAATTTCGGCCCCTACGAGCAGTACTTC. Encoded protein: CASVGNFGPYEQYF.

The sample holds many counts of this clonotype. The J gene is TRBJ2-5, the V gene TRBV24-1, with TRBD1 matching over 7 bases. The germline gives CDR1 KGHDR, CDR2 SFDVKD. The ends lost 2 bases at V and 0 bases at J; junction bases unmatched: 5. This CDR3 comprises 16 residues. The CDR3 loop reads CATSDSQQGYQETQYF. CDR3 coding DNA: TGTGCCACCAGTGATTCCCAACAGGGGTACCAAGAGACCCAGTACTTC.

This clonotype was seen at least ten times. The CDR3 sequence is CASSEAQRVINEKLFF. CDR3 in DNA: TGTGCCAGCAGTGAAGCGCAAAGGGTGATTAATGAAAAACTGTTTTTT. The gene calls are TRBV6-1 and TRBJ1-4; D call uncertain. V lost 0 bases to trimming and J lost 4 bases, with 12 bases between them. The germline CDR1 and CDR2 sequences are MNHNS and SASEGT. The CDR3 loop spans 16 amino acids.